Presented here are 18 T cell receptor beta chains from one specimen sequenced in a study of blood T cell repertoires in COVID-19. Clones were read by immunoSEQ multiplex PCR, and TCRdb kept only the in-frame ones, dropping some. Of fewer than 250,000 clones listed, 70% to 85% are singletons. The sequencing sample was made of PBMCs or T cells enriched from blood (not recorded which). The origin of the receptors is a woman aged 25 to 39 who had recovered from COVID-19.

The J gene is TRBJ2-2, the V gene TRBV19; the match to TRBD1 covers 8 bases. With V trimmed by 1 base and J by 4 bases, 14 bases remained unmatched. The CDR3 runs 19 residues. Germline CDR1 LNHDA, CDR2 SQIVND (reference sequence). The CDR3 loop is CASSIVRLGTGKSTGELFF. Written as DNA, the CDR3 is TGTGCCAGTAGTATAGTACGCTTAGGGACAGGCAAGTCCACCGGGGAGCTGTTTTTT.

V usage is TRBV7-2 and J usage is TRBJ1-3; D is uncertain. This CDR3 is built from 14 residues. Trimming removed 3 bases at V and 0 bases at J, with 6 bases between. Germline CDR1 SGHTA, CDR2 FQGNSA. The CDR3 protein is CASSLTISGNTIYF. CDR3 coding DNA: TGTGCCAGCAGCTTGACTATCTCTGGAAACACCATATATTTT.

The chain combines TRBV7-8 with TRBJ2-7, with a possible D match to TRBD2 (6 bases). Germline V lookup: CDR1 SGHVS, CDR2 FQNEAQ. V lost 3 bases and J lost 2, with 8 bases in between. The CDR3 has 13 residues. In DNA, the CDR3 is TGTGCCAGCAGCTTTGGAGGGGCCTACGAGCAGTACGTC. Translated: CASSFGGAYEQYV.

The rearrangement uses TRBV19 and TRBJ2-3; 7 nucleotides agree with TRBD2. In germline, CDR1 is LNHDA, CDR2 SQIVND (reference sequence). This CDR3 contains 16 residues. Trimming at V came to 3 bases and at J to 2 bases, leaving 8 bases not matched to a gene. CDR3 nucleotide sequence: TGTGCCAGTAGTATCCGGCCTAGCGGCCCCACAGATACGCAGTATTTT. This translates into CASSIRPSGPTDTQYF.

The CDR3 loop reads CASSSRGTNEKLFF. The CDR3 DNA sequence: TGTGCCAGTAGCTCCAGGGGGACTAATGAAAAACTGTTTTTT. This sequence joins TRBV19 and TRBJ1-4; 7 bases fit TRBD1. Losses at the gene ends were 6 bases for V and 2 bases for J; bases not matched to a gene: 3. Germline V lookup: CDR1 LNHDA, CDR2 SQIVND (reference sequence). The CDR3 has 14 amino acids. The full variable domain, completed using reference TRBV19 and TRBJ1-4, is DGGITQSPKYLFRKEGQNVTLSCEQNLNHDAMYWYRQDPGQGLRLIYYSQIVNDFQKGDIAEGYSVSREKKESFPLTVTSAQKNPTAFYLCASSSRGTNEKLFFGSGTQLSVL.

This rearrangement joins TRBV7-9 to TRBJ1-1, with 10 bases fitting TRBD1. Germline CDR1 SEHNR, CDR2 FQNEAQ (reference sequence). The V gene end was trimmed by 5 bases and the J gene end by 0 bases; junction bases not matched to a gene: 9. This CDR3 has 17 amino acids. The CDR3 is CASSLQPGQGMNTEAFF. For the CDR3, the DNA is TGTGCCAGCAGCCTCCAACCGGGACAGGGGATGAACACTGAAGCTTTCTTT.

The CDR3, as DNA: TGTGCCAGCAGCTACGACAGGGTACGAAATGAGCAGTTCTTC. Residues: CASSYDRVRNEQFF. This chain joins TRBV7-3 and TRBJ2-1; 7 bases agree with TRBD1. J was trimmed by 7 bases and V by 4 bases; bases with no gene match: 7. Germline V lookup: CDR1 SGHTA, CDR2 FQGTGA. This CDR3 has 14 residues.

This clone was observed a single time. This rearrangement joins TRBV2 to TRBJ1-1; D may be TRBD1 (5 bases). This CDR3 contains 14 residues. V was clipped by 6 bases and J by 7 bases, with 18 bases between them. CDR1 and CDR2 (germline): SNHLY, FYNNEI. CDR3 amino acids: CASRGTEGWFEAFF. The CDR3 nucleotides read TGTGCCAGCAGGGGGACTGAGGGATGGTTTGAAGCTTTCTTT.

The rearrangement links TRBV27 to TRBJ2-1; the match to TRBD2 covers 12 bases. This CDR3 is built from 15 residues. CDR1 is MNHEY and CDR2 is SMNVEV in the germline V gene (reference sequence). The V gene end was trimmed by 6 bases and the J gene end by 8 bases; junction bases not matched to a gene: 8. In nucleotides, the CDR3 is TGTGCCAGCAGACCGACTAGCGGGAGTGCACATGAGCAGTTCTTC. This gives the protein CASRPTSGSAHEQFF.

The rearrangement links TRBV5-6 to TRBJ2-3, with 9 bases lining up with TRBD2. Germline CDR1 reads SGHDT; CDR2 reads YYEEEE. V lost 2 bases and J lost 6; bases outside the gene matches: 7. CDR3 length: 15 residues. DNA of the CDR3: TGTGCCAGCAGCTTTTTTGCGGGGGGGCTCGATACGCAGTATTTT. Translated: CASSFFAGGLDTQYF.

Written as DNA, the CDR3 is TGTGCCAGCAGTCTTGCGCCTGGCAGGGGATCCAACTACGAGCAGTACGTC. It codes for CASSLAPGRGSNYEQYV. This chain links TRBV28 with TRBJ2-7, with D possibly matching TRBD1 (6 bases). This CDR3 has 17 residues. Trimming took 5 bases from V and 3 from J, leaving 23 bases between them. From germline, CDR1 is MDHEN and CDR2 SYDVKM.

This sequence joins TRBV7-9 and TRBJ1-5, with D possibly being TRBD1 (5 bases). CDR1 and CDR2 from the germline V gene are SEHNR and FQNEAQ (reference sequence). The CDR3 sequence is 15 residues long. V lost 5 bases to trimming and J lost 3 bases, with 14 bases between them. CDR3 residues: CASSKDRQPNQPQHF. CDR3 DNA: TGTGCCAGCAGCAAAGACAGACAGCCCAATCAGCCCCAGCATTTT. Full variable domain (remainder filled in from reference TRBV7-9 and TRBJ1-5): DTGVSQNPRHKITKRGQNVTFRCDPISEHNRLYWYRQTLGQGPEFLTYFQNEAQLEKSRLLSDRFSAERPKGSFSTLEIQRTEQGDSAMYLCASSKDRQPNQPQHFGDGTRLSIL.

The V and J genes are TRBV7-2 and TRBJ1-1, with 8 bases fitting TRBD1. The CDR3 has 15 amino acids. The trim removed 1 base at V and 7 bases at J, leaving 8 bases unmatched. Germline CDR1 and CDR2: SGHTA and FQGNSA. CDR3 nucleotides: TGTGCCAGCAGCTTAGGCAGGGGGCAAACTTTTGAAGCTTTCTTT. Protein product: CASSLGRGQTFEAFF.

CDR3 nucleotides: TGTGCCAGCAGTGCACCCGTTGCGGGAAAGAGCTCCTACAATGAGCAGTTCTTC. Its protein product is CASSAPVAGKSSYNEQFF. The chain carries TRBV28 and TRBJ2-1; TRBD2 might be the D (6 bases). This CDR3 comprises 18 residues. CDR1 MDHEN and CDR2 SYDVKM come from the germline V gene. Trimming took off 5 bases at V and 0 bases at J, with 20 bases between the two ends.

The chain combines TRBV6-5 with TRBJ2-5; a possible D gene is TRBD1 (7 bases). The CDR3 is made up of 14 amino acids. The germline V and J ends were trimmed by 5 bases and 5 bases, with 15 bases remaining between them. CDR1 is MNHEY and CDR2 is SVGAGI in the germline V gene. CDR3 sequence: CASSNTAGQETQYF. The CDR3 nucleotides are TGTGCCAGCAGTAATACCGCGGGACAGGAGACCCAGTACTTC.

In DNA form, the CDR3 reads TGTGCCAGCAGGGGGCCAACAGAGACCCAGTACTTC. It yields the protein CASRGPTETQYF. The chain combines TRBV6-5 with TRBJ2-5, with D perhaps matching TRBD1 (5 bases). Germline CDR1 is MNHEY and CDR2 is SVGAGI. There are 12 residues in the CDR3. V was trimmed by 6 bases and J by 4 bases, leaving 9 bases between them.

The rearrangement uses TRBV14 and TRBJ1-2, with a weak D call TRBD1 (5 bases). The CDR3 consists of 14 residues. V shed 1 base and J shed 8 bases, with 14 bases lying between them. CDR1 SGHDN and CDR2 FVKESK come from the germline V gene. The CDR3 protein is CASSQASGLYGYTF. Here the CDR3 DNA reads TGTGCCAGCAGCCAAGCGTCAGGGCTCTACGGCTACACCTTC.

The chain uses TRBV19 and TRBJ1-1; TRBD1 might be the D (5 bases). This CDR3 is built from 15 residues. Germline V gene lookup returns CDR1 LNHDA and CDR2 SQIVND (reference sequence). The V gene lost 2 bases and the J gene lost 6 bases, with 16 bases spanning the gap. CDR3 DNA sequence: TGTGCCAGTAGTATACGCAGGGCTTATCAAGCTGAAGCTTTCTTT. Its translation is CASSIRRAYQAEAFF.